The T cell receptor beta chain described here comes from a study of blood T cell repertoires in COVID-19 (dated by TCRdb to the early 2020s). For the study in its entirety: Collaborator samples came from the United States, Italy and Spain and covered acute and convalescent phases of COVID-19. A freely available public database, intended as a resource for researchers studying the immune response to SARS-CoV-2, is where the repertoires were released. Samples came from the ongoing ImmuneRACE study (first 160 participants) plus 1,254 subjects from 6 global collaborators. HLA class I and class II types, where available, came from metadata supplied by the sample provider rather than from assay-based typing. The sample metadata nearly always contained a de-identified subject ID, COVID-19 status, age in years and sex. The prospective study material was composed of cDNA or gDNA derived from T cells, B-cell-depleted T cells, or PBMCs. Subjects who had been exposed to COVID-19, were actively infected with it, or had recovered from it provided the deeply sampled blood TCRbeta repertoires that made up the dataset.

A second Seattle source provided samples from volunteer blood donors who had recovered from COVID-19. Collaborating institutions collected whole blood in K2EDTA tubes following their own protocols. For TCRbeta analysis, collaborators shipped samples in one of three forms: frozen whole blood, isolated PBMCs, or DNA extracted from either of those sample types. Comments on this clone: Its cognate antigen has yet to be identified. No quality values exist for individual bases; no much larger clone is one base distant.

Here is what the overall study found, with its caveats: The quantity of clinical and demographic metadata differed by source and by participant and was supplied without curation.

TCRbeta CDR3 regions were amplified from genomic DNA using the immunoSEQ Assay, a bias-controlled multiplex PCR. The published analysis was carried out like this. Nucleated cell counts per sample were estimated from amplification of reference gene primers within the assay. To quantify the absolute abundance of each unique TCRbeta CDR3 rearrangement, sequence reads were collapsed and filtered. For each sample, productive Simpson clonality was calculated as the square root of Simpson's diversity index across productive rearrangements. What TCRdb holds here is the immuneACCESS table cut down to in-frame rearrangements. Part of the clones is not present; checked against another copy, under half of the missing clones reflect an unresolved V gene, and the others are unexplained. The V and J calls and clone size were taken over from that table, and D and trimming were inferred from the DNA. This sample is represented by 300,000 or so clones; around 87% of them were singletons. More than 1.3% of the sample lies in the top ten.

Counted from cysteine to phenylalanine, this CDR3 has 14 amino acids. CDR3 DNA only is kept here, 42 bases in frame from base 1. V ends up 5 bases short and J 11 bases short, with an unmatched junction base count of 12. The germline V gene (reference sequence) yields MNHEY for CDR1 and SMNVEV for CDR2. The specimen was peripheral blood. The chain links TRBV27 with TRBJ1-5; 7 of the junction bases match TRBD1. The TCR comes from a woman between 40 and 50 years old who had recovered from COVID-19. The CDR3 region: CASSRSGGGEAQHF. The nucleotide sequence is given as TGTGCCAGCAGTCGATCGGGAGGGGGCGAGGCCCAGCATTTT.